This is a list of T cell receptor beta chains from one sample in a study of cytomegalovirus exposure and HLA in healthy donors. The protocol was immunoSEQ multiplex PCR, while the TCRdb copy is restricted to in-frame clones and leaves out a portion. Of under 150,000 clones in the sample, roughly 79% are singletons; the top ten hold less than 4%. The sample comprised PBMCs. Receptors were obtained from a man between 25 and 39 years old in good health and CMV-seronegative. Both conserved end residues are part of each CDR3.

CASSSGSTGRETQYF	TRBJ2-5	TRBV5-4
CASSLAPGQRNTEAFF	TRBJ1-1	TRBV7-9
CASSQAGQGRRSGNTIYF	TRBJ1-3	TRBV4-1
CASSPGAVNEKLFF	TRBJ1-4	TRBV21-1
CASFLAGSSYNEQFF	TRBJ2-1	TRBV18
CASKRDPPYNEQFF	TRBJ2-1	TRBV28
CASSQSSTGRDNQPQHF	TRBJ1-5	TRBV23-1
CSVEDQQGGEQYF	TRBJ2-7	TRBV29-1
CASSQVIREPSYEQYF	TRBJ2-7	TRBV4-2
CASSQRTSGSSEQYF	TRBJ2-7	TRBV4-1
CASSLRTGEIYEQYF	TRBJ2-7	TRBV11-2
CASSETETTEAFF	TRBJ1-1	TRBV2